Following are 23 T cell receptor beta chains from one sample sequenced in a study of graft-versus-host responses after intestinal transplantation (dated by TCRdb to the early 2020s). The library was prepared using the immunoSEQ multiplex PCR assay. The table comes from immuneACCESS by way of TCRdb, which keeps in-frame sequences with V and J called. Part of the clones is missing from these tables; in studies checked, under half for an unresolved V gene and the rest for unknown reasons. This sample gives about 1,600 clones in total; 90% to 95% of them show up just once. The ten largest clones take up over 2% of the sample. The sample in question was PBMCs, obtained 16 days after intestinal transplant. These receptors were obtained from a human patient who received an intestinal transplant, so some T cells may come from the graft donor.

The chain employs TRBV9 and TRBJ2-5; D possibly corresponds to TRBD1 (6 bases). The CDR3 consists of 16 residues. The V end was cut by 0 bases, the J end by 5 bases, with 17 bases between. Germline V gene data show CDR1 as SGDLS and CDR2 as YYNGEE. Here the CDR3 reads CASSVGDLGAEETQYF. The CDR3 DNA reads as TGTGCCAGCAGCGTAGGAGATCTGGGGGCGGAGGAGACCCAGTACTTC.

V is TRBV15 and J is TRBJ2-7; D gene uncertain. The CDR3 totals 13 residues. With 0 bases removed from V and 3 bases from J, the gap between germline ends came to 6 bases. Germline V gene data show CDR1 as LNHNV and CDR2 as YYDKDF (reference sequence). CDR3 in amino acids: CATSRDLSYEQYF. CDR3 sequence (DNA): TGTGCCACCAGCAGAGATCTGAGCTACGAGCAGTACTTC.

The gene calls are TRBV11-2 and TRBJ1-3; possibly TRBD1 for D (5 bases). In germline, CDR1 is SGHAT, CDR2 FQNNGV. V was trimmed by 2 bases and J by 0 bases, leaving 17 bases between them. CDR3 length: 18 residues. CDR3 nucleotide sequence: TGTGCCAGCAGCTTAAGAACAGGCACCGATAGCTCTGGAAACACCATATATTTT. Its translation is CASSLRTGTDSSGNTIYF.

The chain is built from TRBV4-1 and TRBJ2-5, with D unresolved. Germline-derived CDR1 and CDR2 are MGHRA and YSYEKL. The CDR3 totals 15 residues. Trimming stripped 0 bases from V and 5 bases from J, with 13 bases between. The DNA for the CDR3 is TGCGCCAGCAGCCAAGAATTTCGGCCTCCGGAGACCCAGTACTTC. The encoded protein is CASSQEFRPPETQYF.

The chain employs TRBV27 and TRBJ1-5; the match to TRBD1 covers 8 bases. The CDR3 contains 15 residues. Germline V gene data show CDR1 as MNHEY and CDR2 as SMNVEV (reference sequence). The V gene end was trimmed by 4 bases and the J gene end by 1 base; junction bases not matched to a gene: 3. The CDR3 protein is CASSSQGVSNQPQHF. The CDR3 nucleotides are TGTGCCAGCAGTTCACAGGGGGTAAGCAATCAGCCCCAGCATTTT.

The rearrangement uses TRBV4-1 and TRBJ2-5; D is perhaps TRBD1 or TRBD2 (5 bases each). Trimming stripped 5 bases from V and 4 bases from J, with 17 bases between. Germline V CDR1 and CDR2: MGHRA, YSYEKL. There are 15 residues in the CDR3. CDR3 coding DNA: TGCGCCAGCAGCACAGCGAGGGAGAGGGGAGAGACCCAGTACTTC. It specifies CASSTARERGETQYF.

The V and J genes are TRBV5-1 and TRBJ2-7, with 7 bases fitting TRBD1. After removal of 0 bases from V and 3 bases from J, the junction contained 3 bases not matched to a gene. The germline CDR1 and CDR2 sequences are SGHRS and YFSETQ. The CDR3 has 14 residues. DNA for the CDR3: TGCGCCAGCAGCTTGGGAGGGGGCTACTACGAGCAGTACTTC. This codes for CASSLGGGYYEQYF.

The chain carries TRBV9 and TRBJ1-3; 9 bases line up with TRBD1. V shed 0 bases, J shed 0 bases, and the junction held 10 bases outside the gene matches. Germline values: CDR1 SGDLS, CDR2 YYNGEE. CDR3 size: 19 residues. For the CDR3, the DNA is TGTGCCAGCAGCGTAGCGAAACAGGGGGCCGGAACCTCTGGAAACACCATATATTTT. Its translation is CASSVAKQGAGTSGNTIYF.

CDR3 nucleotide sequence: TGCGCTACTCAAGACCGGTTCCAAGAGACCCAGTACTTC. Translating it yields CATQDRFQETQYF. The V and J genes are TRBV10-2 and TRBJ2-5; D is uncertain. Germline CDR1 and CDR2: WSHSY and SAAADI. This CDR3 has 13 residues.

This clone occurred once. The chain carries TRBV4-2 and TRBJ2-1, with no clear D. The CDR3 has 13 amino acids. The V gene lost 6 bases and the J gene lost 4 bases, with 10 bases spanning the gap. CDR1 and CDR2 from the germline V gene are LGHNA and YNFKEQ. CDR3 residues: CASSQITYNEQFF. The CDR3 DNA sequence: TGTGCCAGCAGTCAAATCACTTACAATGAGCAGTTCTTC.

J is TRBJ1-5 and V is TRBV19; D unresolved. The CDR3 contains 16 residues. Germline assignment: CDR1 LNHDA and CDR2 SQIVND (reference sequence). The V end was cut by 1 base, the J end by 2 bases, with 12 bases between. CDR3 DNA sequence: TGTGCCAGTAGTATAGTAGGAGTGTTCGGCAATCAGCCCCAGCATTTT. Its protein is CASSIVGVFGNQPQHF.

The genes are TRBV7-9 and TRBJ1-3; D not resolved. Germline V gene sequence: CDR1 SEHNR, CDR2 FQNEAQ (reference sequence). V was trimmed by 2 bases and J by 2 bases, leaving 19 bases between them. The CDR3 sequence is 18 residues long. The DNA of the CDR3 is TGTGCCAGCAGCTTATACGTCAGTAGGCTGATAACTGGAAACACCATATATTTT. Its translation: CASSLYVSRLITGNTIYF.

This chain links TRBV9 with TRBJ2-5, with D possibly being TRBD2 (6 bases). The CDR3 is 15 amino acids. Trimming took off 3 bases at V and 4 bases at J, with 16 bases between the two ends. CDR1 is SGDLS and CDR2 is YYNGEE in the germline V gene. CDR3 in amino acids: CASSDPSAPLETQYF. The CDR3 nucleotides read TGTGCCAGCAGCGACCCTAGCGCCCCGCTAGAGACCCAGTACTTC.

This chain connects TRBV6-1 to TRBJ2-1, with D unclear. This CDR3 has 14 amino acids. The V gene's germline CDR1 is MNHNS and CDR2 SASEGT. V lost 4 bases, J lost 12 bases, and 19 bases lay in between. In DNA, the CDR3 is TGTGCCAGCAGTGGGACGATAAGTGGGTTACTGCAGTTCTTC. It translates to CASSGTISGLLQFF.

The chain has TRBV7-9 and TRBJ1-1; weak D call: TRBD1 (6 bases). This CDR3 has 13 residues. The germline gives CDR1 SEHNR, CDR2 FQNEAQ (reference sequence). Trimming took 4 bases from V and 4 from J, leaving 10 bases between them. The CDR3 loop is CASSYPGATEAFF. The CDR3 nucleotides read TGTGCCAGCAGCTACCCAGGGGCCACTGAAGCTTTCTTT.

This sequence joins TRBV9 and TRBJ2-7, with TRBD1 matching over 9 bases. The CDR3 sequence is 20 residues long. CDR1 and CDR2 from the germline V gene are SGDLS and YYNGEE. Trimming removed 0 bases from V and 4 bases from J; junction bases left unmatched: 20. DNA of the CDR3: TGTGCCAGCAGCGTAGGCGTTGACACCATTTCCCCGGGACAGGGTTACGAGCAGTACTTC. The encoded protein is CASSVGVDTISPGQGYEQYF.

This clone was seen once. V is TRBV27 and J is TRBJ1-6; 10 bases are a match to TRBD1. There are 15 residues in the CDR3. Germline V gene lookup returns CDR1 MNHEY and CDR2 SMNVEV (reference sequence). Trimming at V came to 0 bases and at J to 8 bases, leaving 1 base not matched to a gene. The CDR3 bases are TGTGCCAGCAGTTTATCCGGGACAGGGGATTCACCCCTCCACTTT. As protein: CASSLSGTGDSPLHF.

The chain has TRBV28 and TRBJ2-1, with TRBD2 matching 11 bases. J was trimmed by 0 bases and V by 3 bases; bases with no gene match: 22. CDR1 and CDR2 from the germline V gene are MDHEN and SYDVKM. This CDR3 comprises 23 residues. For the CDR3, the DNA is TGTGCCAGCAGTTTCCAAAACCCCCTAGCGGGGGGATCAGGAATCGGCTCCTACAATGAGCAGTTCTTC. Translation: CASSFQNPLAGGSGIGSYNEQFF. The complete variable domain, with remaining parts taken from reference TRBV28 and TRBJ2-1, reads DVKVTQSSRYLVKRTGEKVFLECVQDMDHENMFWYRQDPGLGLRLIYFSYDVKMKEKGDIPEGYSVSREKKERFSLILESASTNQTSMYLCASSFQNPLAGGSGIGSYNEQFFGPGTRLTVL.

This chain links TRBV5-4 with TRBJ2-5; 12 nucleotides agree with TRBD2. J was trimmed by 1 base and V by 3 bases; bases with no gene match: 4. Germline V lookup: CDR1 SGHNT, CDR2 YYREEE (reference sequence). This CDR3 is 16 amino acids long. CDR3 DNA sequence: TGTGCCAGCAGCTCCGGGACTAGCGGGCTCCAAGAGACCCAGTACTTC. Protein: CASSSGTSGLQETQYF.

J is TRBJ1-2 and V is TRBV30, with 7 bases identical to TRBD1. CDR3 length equals 15 residues. V shed 3 bases and J 4 bases; nucleotides not matched to a gene: 11. Germline-derived CDR1 and CDR2 are GTSNPN and SVGIG (reference sequence). CDR3 protein: CAWSADEGAPYGYTF. The DNA of the CDR3 is TGTGCCTGGAGCGCCGACGAGGGGGCACCCTATGGCTACACCTTC.

This chain joins TRBV11-2 and TRBJ2-5; D gene unclear. The CDR3 extends over 15 amino acids. With 2 bases removed from V and 2 bases from J, the gap between germline ends came to 12 bases. CDR1 is SGHAT, CDR2 FQNNGV, per germline. The CDR3 reads CASSLLGTVQETQYF. The CDR3 coding sequence is TGTGCCAGCAGCTTACTCGGAACGGTTCAAGAGACCCAGTACTTC.

V and J are TRBV5-6 and TRBJ2-7, with TRBD2 as a possible D gene (5 bases). In germline, CDR1 is SGHDT, CDR2 YYEEEE. This CDR3 has 13 amino acids. V lost 6 bases, J lost 6 bases, and 16 bases lay in between. For the CDR3, the DNA is TGTGCCAGCAACGGAGGATGGGTGGGCGAGCAGTACTTC. Translation gives CASNGGWVGEQYF.

The V gene is TRBV5-5, the J gene TRBJ2-1, with D unclear. This CDR3 has 16 residues. Per germline, CDR1 SGHKS and CDR2 YYEKEE (reference sequence). The V end lost 1 base, the J end lost 9 bases, and 20 bases lay between the germline ends. As DNA, the CDR3 is TGTGCCAGCAGCTTGCTAGTTGGGGTTTTATTAGGTGAGCAGTTCTTC. Amino acids: CASSLLVGVLLGEQFF.